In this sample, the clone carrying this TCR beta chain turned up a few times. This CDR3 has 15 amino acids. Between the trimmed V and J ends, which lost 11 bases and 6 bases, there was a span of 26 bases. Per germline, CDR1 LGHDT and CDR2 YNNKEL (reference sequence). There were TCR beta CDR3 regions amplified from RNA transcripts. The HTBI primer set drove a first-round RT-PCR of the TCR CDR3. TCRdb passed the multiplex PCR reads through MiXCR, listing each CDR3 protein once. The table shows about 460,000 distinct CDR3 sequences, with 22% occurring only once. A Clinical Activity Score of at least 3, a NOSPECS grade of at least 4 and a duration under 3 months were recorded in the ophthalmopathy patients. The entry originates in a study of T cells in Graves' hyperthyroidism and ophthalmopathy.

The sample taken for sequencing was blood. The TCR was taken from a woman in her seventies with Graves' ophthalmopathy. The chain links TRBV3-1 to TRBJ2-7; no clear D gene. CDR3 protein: CASGGSGSTIFEQYF. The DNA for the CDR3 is TGTGCCTCGGGTGGGTCTGGGTCTACTATCTTCGAGCAGTACTTC.